This T cell receptor beta chain was documented in a study of cytomegalovirus exposure and HLA in healthy donors. A multiplex PCR was run with 60 Vbeta primers and 13 Jbeta primers. Per the authors' pipeline: There were some 87 million unique TCR beta chains by a later count, and some 11 million of them were shared. Repertoires were generated with immunoSEQ multiplex PCR, while TCRdb's copy carries only in-frame clones and drops some. D and trimming were read from the DNA, whereas the V and J calls and clone size are those reported in that table. The sample has around 180,000 clones; 77% are singletons. Comment on this clone: The target antigen is unknown.

General study findings and limits: The HLA-A and HLA-B alleles of most subjects were reportedly predicted accurately from TCR beta sequences. Sequence variants that were highly shared formed a cluster that was likely a sequencing artifact.

The sequence came from a woman aged 25 to 45 in good health and CMV-seropositive. Specimen: PBMCs.

In DNA form, the CDR3 reads TGTGCCAGCAGCTTTGAGGAAGGCACCTACGAGCAGTACTTC. It is translated as CASSFEEGTYEQYF. The J gene is TRBJ2-7, the V gene TRBV11-3, with D uncertain. Germline V gives CDR1 SGHNT, CDR2 YENEEA. CDR3 length equals 14 residues. V was pared by 3 bases and J by 2 bases, with 11 bases between.